These 26 T cell receptor beta chains came from one sample sequenced in a study of beta chain features in type 1 diabetes. Reverse transcription of all isolated RNA meant that expressed TCRB transcripts were sequenced. Some clones are missing from TCRdb's copy, which holds only in-frame ones; the method was immunoSEQ multiplex PCR. The repertoire holds 250,000 to 400,000 clones, with 14% as singletons. The specimen was central memory CD4+ T cells from blood. The receptors derive from a man aged 25-45 years in good health.

This clone has a handful of counts. V usage is TRBV5-1 and J usage is TRBJ2-3; D remains unclear. Per germline, CDR1 SGHRS and CDR2 YFSETQ. Trimming took off 0 bases at V and 5 bases at J, with 13 bases between the two ends. The CDR3 extends over 15 amino acids. DNA of the CDR3: TGCGCCAGCAGCTTGGAAACTGGTTTTCGAGATACGCAGTATTTT. It specifies CASSLETGFRDTQYF. The variable domain in full, with the rest retrieved from reference TRBV5-1 and TRBJ2-3, is KAGVTQTPRYLIKTRGQQVTLSCSPISGHRSVSWYQQTPGQGLQFLFEYFSETQRNKGNFPGRFSGRQFSNSRSEMNVSTLELGDSALYLCASSLETGFRDTQYFGPGTRLTVL.

The rearrangement uses TRBV23-1 and TRBJ2-2; 10 bases align to TRBD2. Being an ORF, TRBV23-1 has a function that is uncertain. V was pared by 5 bases and J by 4 bases, with 10 bases of the junction left unmatched. This CDR3 comprises 17 residues. Written as DNA, the CDR3 is TGCGCCAGCAGTTTAAAAGGACTAGCGGCTATCACCGGGGAGCTGTTTTTT. Its translation: CASSLKGLAAITGELFF.

Of note for this clone: This specimen includes other DNA sequences encoding the same CDR3. The genes are TRBV7-8 and TRBJ2-3, with D possibly matching TRBD2 (5 bases). V lost 2 bases to trimming and J lost 1 base, with 7 bases between them. The CDR3 spans 14 residues. Germline V gene data show CDR1 as SGHVS and CDR2 as FQNEAQ. The CDR3 spells CASSLLSGTDTQYF. Here the CDR3 DNA reads TGTGCCAGCAGCTTACTTAGCGGCACAGATACGCAGTATTTT.

On this clone: The sample carries other DNA sequences with the same CDR3. The V gene is TRBV15, the J gene TRBJ1-2; no definite D call. Germline CDR1 is LNHNV and CDR2 is YYDKDF (reference sequence). The CDR3 is 13 residues long. The V end lost 6 bases, the J end lost 2 bases, and 10 bases lay between the germline ends. For the CDR3, the DNA is TGTGCCACCAGTCCAGATAGAAACTATGGCTACACCTTC. This gives the protein CATSPDRNYGYTF. Filled out from reference TRBV15 and TRBJ1-2, the complete variable domain reads DAMVIQNPRYQVTQFGKPVTLSCSQTLNHNVMYWYQQKSSQAPKLLFHYYDKDFNNEADTPDNFQSRRPNTSFCFLDIRSPGLGDTAMYLCATSPDRNYGYTFGSGTRLTVV.

This clone occurred a few times. The chain recombines TRBV5-1 with TRBJ2-1; no clear D gene. The CDR3 runs 15 residues. Germline CDR1 reads SGHRS; CDR2 reads YFSETQ. Trimming shortened V by 3 bases and J by 4 bases, and 14 bases separated the two germline ends. The CDR3 DNA reads TGCGCCAGCAGCTCGGATGGCGGTCCTTACAATGAGCAGTTCTTC. Translated: CASSSDGGPYNEQFF.

This clone was seen only a few times. Within the sample, other DNA sequences also encode this same CDR3. The chain's CDR3 is CASSLRGADTQYF. The DNA of the CDR3 is TGTGCCAGCAGTTTACGGGGTGCAGATACGCAGTATTTT. The chain combines TRBV27 with TRBJ2-3, with D possibly being TRBD2 (5 bases). V lost 2 bases and J lost 4, with 7 bases in between. Germline-derived CDR1 and CDR2 are MNHEY and SMNVEV (reference sequence). The CDR3 runs 13 residues.

This chain joins TRBV7-2 and TRBJ1-1, with 8 bases aligning to TRBD1. From germline, CDR1 is SGHTA and CDR2 FQGNSA. V lost 5 bases and J lost 0; bases outside the gene matches: 8. The CDR3 consists of 16 residues. CDR3 residues: CASSPDRARMNTEAFF. DNA for the CDR3: TGTGCCAGCAGCCCGGACAGGGCGAGAATGAACACTGAAGCTTTCTTT.

In this sample, this clone turned up a few times. The rearrangement links TRBV10-3 to TRBJ1-1; no clear D. The CDR3 extends over 17 amino acids. Germline-derived CDR1 and CDR2 are ENHRY and SYGVKD. Trimming took off 0 bases at V and 0 bases at J, with 14 bases between the two ends. CDR3 amino acids: CAISESRGLKMNTEAFF. CDR3 nucleotide sequence: TGTGCCATCAGTGAGTCGCGGGGTTTAAAGATGAACACTGAAGCTTTCTTT.

The chain recombines TRBV5-1 with TRBJ2-5; possible D gene TRBD2, 6 bases. The CDR3 contains 15 residues. V was pared by 4 bases and J by 4 bases, with 17 bases between. Per germline, CDR1 SGHRS and CDR2 YFSETQ. The CDR3 region is CASSPWGDRAETQYF. CDR3 DNA: TGCGCCAGCAGCCCGTGGGGGGACCGGGCAGAGACCCAGTACTTC.

The J gene is TRBJ2-3, the V gene TRBV12-5; D gene uncertain. CDR1 and CDR2 (germline): LGHNT, FRNRAP. The length of the CDR3 is 13 residues. V was shortened by 7 bases and J by 7 bases, with 15 bases between the two germline ends. CDR3 coding DNA: TGTGCTAGTGCCCAGTCGGGCCGCAATACGCAGTATTTT. Translating gives CASAQSGRNTQYF.

This clone was detected a few times. The chain is built from TRBV7-2 and TRBJ1-2, with 8 nucleotides matching TRBD1. J gave up 6 bases and V 5 bases, and 11 bases lay outside the gene matches. Germline V gene data show CDR1 as SGHTA and CDR2 as FQGNSA. There are 15 residues in the CDR3. CDR3 nucleotide sequence: TGTGCCAGCAGCACACGACAGGGGCCAGGGGATGGCTACACCTTC. It codes for CASSTRQGPGDGYTF. The variable domain in full, with the rest retrieved from reference TRBV7-2 and TRBJ1-2, is GAGVSQSPSNKVTEKGKDVELRCDPISGHTALYWYRQSLGQGLEFLIYFQGNSAPDKSGLPSDRFSAERTGGSVSTLTIQRTQQEDSAVYLCASSTRQGPGDGYTFGSGTRLTVV.

This clone has just a few counts. V and J are TRBV2 and TRBJ1-4; no clear D. V was cut by 7 bases and J by 8 bases, with 14 bases left in between. The CDR3 length is 13 residues. Per the germline V gene, CDR1 is SNHLY and CDR2 is FYNNEI. CDR3: CASTTAAWEKLFF. CDR3 DNA sequence: TGTGCCAGCACAACAGCCGCCTGGGAAAAACTGTTTTTT.

The rearrangement links TRBV6-6 to TRBJ1-2; D uncertain. This CDR3 has 12 residues. Per germline, CDR1 MNHNY and CDR2 SVGAGI (reference sequence). With 8 bases removed from V and 8 bases from J, the gap between germline ends came to 15 bases. As DNA, the CDR3 is TGTGCCAGCCAAACCTCGGGAGGAGGCTACACCTTC. Amino acid sequence: CASQTSGGGYTF.

V gene TRBV7-3 combines with J gene TRBJ2-5; tentative D call: TRBD2 (6 bases). Germline CDR1 and CDR2: SGHTA and FQGTGA. V lost 2 bases, J lost 1 base, and 8 bases lay in between. This CDR3 has 14 amino acids. CDR3 DNA sequence: TGTGCCAGCAGCTTAGGCGGGACCCAAGAGACCCAGTACTTC. It translates to CASSLGGTQETQYF.

The rearrangement uses TRBV9 and TRBJ1-2, with TRBD1 as a possible D gene (5 bases). The germline V gene has CDR1 SGDLS and CDR2 YYNGEE. Trimming left V 2 bases short and J 3 bases short, with 11 bases between. CDR3 length equals 14 residues. CDR3 bases: TGTGCCAGCAGCGTTCTGGGACTCGACTATGGCTACACCTTC. This encodes CASSVLGLDYGYTF.

This sequence joins TRBV9 and TRBJ2-3; D ambiguous. The CDR3 has 12 amino acids. Looked up from germline, CDR1 is SGDLS and CDR2 is YYNGEE. Between the trimmed V and J ends, which lost 4 bases and 6 bases, there was a span of 9 bases. CDR3 protein: CASSRASDTQYF. In DNA, the CDR3 is TGTGCCAGCAGCCGCGCGTCGGATACGCAGTATTTT. Full variable domain (outside the CDR3, taken from reference TRBV9 and TRBJ2-3): DSGVTQTPKHLITATGQRVTLRCSPRSGDLSVYWYQQSLDQGLQFLIQYYNGEERAKGNILERFSAQQFPDLHSELNLSSLELGDSALYFCASSRASDTQYFGPGTRLTVL.

This sequence joins TRBV5-1 and TRBJ2-5, with 8 nucleotides matching TRBD2. V trimming: 0 bases; J trimming: 1 base; junction bases outside the gene matches: 5. There are 16 residues in the CDR3. Germline assignment: CDR1 SGHRS and CDR2 YFSETQ. DNA for the CDR3: TGCGCCAGCAGCTTGGTTGGCGGGGGGAGCCAAGAGACCCAGTACTTC. Residues: CASSLVGGGSQETQYF.

The chain recombines TRBV6-1 with TRBJ1-2; 7 positions agree with TRBD1. Trimming at V came to 6 bases and at J to 8 bases, leaving 12 bases not matched to a gene. The CDR3 length is 14 residues. The germline CDR1 and CDR2 sequences are MNHNS and SASEGT. The CDR3 here is CASSPDRLTPGYTF. CDR3 DNA: TGTGCCAGCAGCCCGGACAGGCTAACCCCGGGCTACACCTTC.

V usage is TRBV5-1 and J usage is TRBJ2-3, with 10 bases fitting TRBD2. The trim removed 3 bases at V and 3 bases at J, leaving 4 bases unmatched. From germline, CDR1 is SGHRS and CDR2 YFSETQ. The CDR3 loop spans 15 amino acids. The CDR3, as DNA: TGCGCCAGCAGCTCAGGACTAGCGGAGACAGATACGCAGTATTTT. Protein: CASSSGLAETDTQYF.

This clone appeared a few times. J is TRBJ1-3 and V is TRBV7-2, with D possibly TRBD1 on 6 matching bases. Germline CDR1 is SGHTA and CDR2 is FQGNSA. V lost 4 bases and J lost 2, with 15 bases in between. This CDR3 contains 16 residues. For the CDR3, the DNA is TGTGCCAGCAGCTATGGGGGCAGAGCCCCTGGAAACACCATATATTTT. Translated: CASSYGGRAPGNTIYF.

This clone was seen more than once but under ten times. This sample also contains other DNA sequences that code for the same CDR3. This rearrangement joins TRBV5-1 to TRBJ2-3; tentatively, D is TRBD1 (6 bases). V lost 3 bases, J lost 0 bases, and 8 bases lay in between. CDR1 is SGHRS and CDR2 is YFSETQ in the germline V gene. This CDR3 is 14 amino acids long. CDR3 sequence (DNA): TGCGCCAGCAGCTCAGGGACAAGCACAGATACGCAGTATTTT. Translation gives CASSSGTSTDTQYF. Complete variable domain (other parts from reference TRBV5-1 and TRBJ2-3): KAGVTQTPRYLIKTRGQQVTLSCSPISGHRSVSWYQQTPGQGLQFLFEYFSETQRNKGNFPGRFSGRQFSNSRSEMNVSTLELGDSALYLCASSSGTSTDTQYFGPGTRLTVL.

This clone has only a few counts. The rearrangement links TRBV7-9 to TRBJ1-1; TRBD1 agrees at 8 bases. Trimming cost V 5 bases and J 1 base; bases outside gene matches: 6. The CDR3 runs to 15 residues. In germline, CDR1 is SEHNR, CDR2 FQNEAQ (reference sequence). The CDR3 DNA reads as TGTGCCAGCAGCCCCCGGACAGGGAAGAACACTGAAGCTTTCTTT. It encodes CASSPRTGKNTEAFF.

This clone occurred a few times. V and J are TRBV5-4 and TRBJ2-3; D unclear. Germline V lookup: CDR1 SGHNT, CDR2 YYREEE (reference sequence). Trimming left V 4 bases short and J 0 bases short, with 9 bases between. This CDR3 is built from 14 residues. Here the CDR3 DNA reads TGTGCCAGCAGCCGTGACGCTAGCACAGATACGCAGTATTTT. The encoded protein is CASSRDASTDTQYF.

The chain links TRBV11-3 to TRBJ2-7; 11 positions agree with TRBD2. Germline CDR1 reads SGHNT; CDR2 reads YENEEA. V gave up 5 bases and J gave up 7 bases; unmatched junction bases: 7. The CDR3 consists of 14 residues. The CDR3 loop is CASSATSGMGEQYV. The DNA for the CDR3 is TGTGCCAGCAGCGCGACTAGCGGGATGGGTGAGCAGTACGTC.

The V gene is TRBV7-9, the J gene TRBJ2-5; no firm D call. V dropped 5 bases and J dropped 0 bases, with 7 bases sitting between them. Germline assignment: CDR1 SEHNR and CDR2 FQNEAQ (reference sequence). The CDR3 spans 13 residues. CDR3: CASSTQNQETQYF. The CDR3 coding sequence is TGTGCCAGCAGCACACAGAACCAAGAGACCCAGTACTTC.

Only a few counts were recorded for this clone. V and J are TRBV6-4 and TRBJ1-1, with D maybe TRBD1 (5 bases). Trimming took 5 bases from V and 4 from J, leaving 14 bases between them. The CDR3 sequence is 14 residues long. The germline V gene encodes CDR1 MRHNA and CDR2 SNTAGT. CDR3 residues: CASSPGGGTTEAFF. CDR3 nucleotides: TGTGCCAGCAGTCCCGGGGGGGGGACCACTGAAGCTTTCTTT.